The clone carrying this TCR beta chain has ten or more counts. The antigen remains undetermined. This sample is part of a study of metastatic and nonmetastatic thyroid tumors. Overall study: The comparison covered peripheral blood and tumor or nodule tissue in malignant and benign thyroid patients. Study findings and constraints: In both blood and tumor samples, TCR beta diversity was reported significantly higher for malignant than benign nodules.

TCRdb re-processed the PCR reads through MiXCR. The sample consists of tens of thousands of clones, roughly 20% of them appearing once. The entire patient cohort was treatment-naive prior to thyroid surgery. The sample comprised blood. The source is a female donor with papillary thyroid cancer or a benign thyroid nodule (not recorded which). Some clones in this sample may be carry-over from other donors' samples.

CDR3 loop: CASSRQGLNTF. CDR3 in DNA: TGTGCCAGCAGTAGACAGGGTCTTAACACCTTC. The V call is TRBV6-1, the J call TRBJ1-2, with 7 bases aligning to TRBD1. Germline assignment: CDR1 MNHNS and CDR2 SASEGT. This CDR3 has 11 amino acids. Trimming took 5 bases from V and 12 from J; bases not matched to a gene: 6.